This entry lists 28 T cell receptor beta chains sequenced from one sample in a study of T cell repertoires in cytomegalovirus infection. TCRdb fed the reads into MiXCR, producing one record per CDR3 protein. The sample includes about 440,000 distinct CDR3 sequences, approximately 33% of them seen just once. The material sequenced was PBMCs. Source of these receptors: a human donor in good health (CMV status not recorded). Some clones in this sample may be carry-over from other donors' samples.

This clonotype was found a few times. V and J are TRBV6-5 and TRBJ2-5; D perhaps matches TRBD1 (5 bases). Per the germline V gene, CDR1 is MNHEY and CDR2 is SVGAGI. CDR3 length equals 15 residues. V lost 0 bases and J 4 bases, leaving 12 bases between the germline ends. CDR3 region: CASSYSAGSGETQYF. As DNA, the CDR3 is TGTGCCAGCAGTTACTCGGCAGGGTCGGGAGAGACCCAGTACTTC.

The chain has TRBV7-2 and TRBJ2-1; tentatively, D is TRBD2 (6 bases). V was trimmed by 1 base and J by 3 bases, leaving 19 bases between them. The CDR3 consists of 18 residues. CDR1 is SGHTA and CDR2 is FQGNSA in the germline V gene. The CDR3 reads CASSLVLAWAVNYNEQFF. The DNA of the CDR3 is TGTGCCAGCAGCTTAGTGCTAGCGTGGGCCGTAAACTACAATGAGCAGTTCTTC.

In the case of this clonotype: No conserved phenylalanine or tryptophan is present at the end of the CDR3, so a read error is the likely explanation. The CDR3 sequence is CASSDRGPNTEAFL. The DNA for the CDR3 is TGTGCCAGCAGCGACAGGGGCCCTAACACTGAAGCTTTCTTG. The V gene is TRBV7-9, the J gene TRBJ1-1, with 8 nucleotides matching TRBD1. Germline-derived CDR1 and CDR2 are SEHNR and FQNEAQ (reference sequence). This CDR3 has 14 residues. Losses at the gene ends were 5 bases for V and 2 bases for J; bases not matched to a gene: 4.

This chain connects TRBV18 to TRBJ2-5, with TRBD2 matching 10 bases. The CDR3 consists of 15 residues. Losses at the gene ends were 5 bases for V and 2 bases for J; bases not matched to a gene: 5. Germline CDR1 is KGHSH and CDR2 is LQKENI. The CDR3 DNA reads TGTGCCAGCTCAGACCAGGGACTAGCGCAAGAGACCCAGTACTTC. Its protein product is CASSDQGLAQETQYF.

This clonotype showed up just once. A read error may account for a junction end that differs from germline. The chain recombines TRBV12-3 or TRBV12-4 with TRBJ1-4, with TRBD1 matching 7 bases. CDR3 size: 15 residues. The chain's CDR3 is CDSSLRGRRIEKLFF. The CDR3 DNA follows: TGTGACAGCAGCCTAAGGGGGCGGCGGATTGAAAAACTGTTTTTT.

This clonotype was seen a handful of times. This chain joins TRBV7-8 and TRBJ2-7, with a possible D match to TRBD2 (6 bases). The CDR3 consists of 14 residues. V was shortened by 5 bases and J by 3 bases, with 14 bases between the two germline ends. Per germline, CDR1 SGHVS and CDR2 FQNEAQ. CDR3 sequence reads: CASSPRERFYEQYF. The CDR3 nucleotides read TGTGCCAGCAGCCCCCGGGAGAGGTTCTACGAGCAGTACTTC.

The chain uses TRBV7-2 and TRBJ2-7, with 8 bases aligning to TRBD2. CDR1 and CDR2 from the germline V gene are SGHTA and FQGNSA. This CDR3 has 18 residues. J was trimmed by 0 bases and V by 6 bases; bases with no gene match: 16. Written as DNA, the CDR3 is TGTGCCAGCAGAGTCCAACGATCCGCGGGGGGCAGCTCCTACGAGCAGTACTTC. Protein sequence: CASRVQRSAGGSSYEQYF.

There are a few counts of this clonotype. DNA for the CDR3: TGCGCCAGCAGCTTGGATGGTCAGGCAACTAATGAAAAACTGTTTTTT. Protein sequence: CASSLDGQATNEKLFF. The chain has TRBV5-1 and TRBJ1-4; no clear D. Trimming left V 0 bases short and J 0 bases short, with 9 bases between. The germline CDR1 and CDR2 sequences are SGHRS and YFSETQ. This CDR3 has 16 residues.

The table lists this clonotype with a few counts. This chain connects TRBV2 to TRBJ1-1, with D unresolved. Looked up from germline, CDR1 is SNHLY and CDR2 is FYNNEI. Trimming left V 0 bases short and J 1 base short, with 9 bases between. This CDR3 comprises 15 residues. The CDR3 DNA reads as TGTGCCAGCAGTGAAGCAGGCAGAGGGAACACTGAAGCTTTCTTT. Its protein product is CASSEAGRGNTEAFF.

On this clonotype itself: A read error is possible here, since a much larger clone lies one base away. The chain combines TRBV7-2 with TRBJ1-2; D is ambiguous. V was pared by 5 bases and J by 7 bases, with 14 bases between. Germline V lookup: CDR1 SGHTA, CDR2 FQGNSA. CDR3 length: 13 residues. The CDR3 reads CASSDRASSGYTF. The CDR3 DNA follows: TGTGCCAGCAGCGACCGGGCCAGCTCTGGCTACACCTTC.

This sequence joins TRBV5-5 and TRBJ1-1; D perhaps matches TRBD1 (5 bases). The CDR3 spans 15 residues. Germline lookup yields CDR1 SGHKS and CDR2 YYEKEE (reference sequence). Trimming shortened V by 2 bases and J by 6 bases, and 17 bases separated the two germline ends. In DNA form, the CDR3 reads TGTGCCAGCAGCTTAGTCATCGGGGGACTCGCTGAAGCTTTCTTT. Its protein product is CASSLVIGGLAEAFF.

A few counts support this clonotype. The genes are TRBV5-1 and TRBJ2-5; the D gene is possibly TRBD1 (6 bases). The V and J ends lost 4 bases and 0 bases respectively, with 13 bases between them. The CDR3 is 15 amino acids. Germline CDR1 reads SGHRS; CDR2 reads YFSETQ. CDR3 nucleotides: TGCGCCAGCAGCCGCGACACAGGGAACCAAGAGACCCAGTACTTC. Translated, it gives CASSRDTGNQETQYF.

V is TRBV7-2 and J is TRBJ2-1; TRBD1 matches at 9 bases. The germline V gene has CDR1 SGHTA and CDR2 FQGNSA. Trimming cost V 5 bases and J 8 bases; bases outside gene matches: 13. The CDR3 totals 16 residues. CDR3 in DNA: TGTGCCAGCAGCCCGAGGGGAGGGACAGGGCTGTATGAGCAGTTCTTC. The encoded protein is CASSPRGGTGLYEQFF.

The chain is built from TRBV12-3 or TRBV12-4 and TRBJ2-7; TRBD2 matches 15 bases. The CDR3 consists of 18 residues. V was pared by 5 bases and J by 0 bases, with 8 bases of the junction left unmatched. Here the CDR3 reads CASSPRGTSGGSSYEQYF. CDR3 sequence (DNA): TGTGCCAGCAGTCCGCGGGGGACTAGCGGGGGGAGCTCCTACGAGCAGTACTTC.

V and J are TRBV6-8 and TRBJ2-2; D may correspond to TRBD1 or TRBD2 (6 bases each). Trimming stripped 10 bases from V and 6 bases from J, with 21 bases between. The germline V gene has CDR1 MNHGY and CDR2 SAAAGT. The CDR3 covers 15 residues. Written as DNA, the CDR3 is TGTGCCACGGGGGCCCGGGACGGCATCCCCGGGGAGCTGTTTTTT. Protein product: CATGARDGIPGELFF.

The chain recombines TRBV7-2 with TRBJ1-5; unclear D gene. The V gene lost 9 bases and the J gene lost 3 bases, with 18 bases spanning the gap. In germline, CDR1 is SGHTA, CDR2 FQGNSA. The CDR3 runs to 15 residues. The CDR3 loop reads CARRLDGRNNQPQHF. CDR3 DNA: TGTGCCAGACGCTTAGACGGCAGAAACAATCAGCCCCAGCATTTT.

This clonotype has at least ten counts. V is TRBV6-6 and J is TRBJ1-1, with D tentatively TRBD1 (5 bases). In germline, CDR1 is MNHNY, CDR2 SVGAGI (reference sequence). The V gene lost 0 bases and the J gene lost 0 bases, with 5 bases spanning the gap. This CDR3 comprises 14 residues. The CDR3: CASSYSTVNTEAFF. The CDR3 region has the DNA TGTGCCAGCAGTTACTCGACAGTGAACACTGAAGCTTTCTTT.

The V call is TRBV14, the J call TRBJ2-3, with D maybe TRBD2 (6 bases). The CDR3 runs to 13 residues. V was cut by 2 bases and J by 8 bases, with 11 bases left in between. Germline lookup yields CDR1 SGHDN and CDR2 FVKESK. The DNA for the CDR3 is TGTGCCAGCAGCCAATCGGCGGGGAGTACGCAGTATTTT. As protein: CASSQSAGSTQYF.

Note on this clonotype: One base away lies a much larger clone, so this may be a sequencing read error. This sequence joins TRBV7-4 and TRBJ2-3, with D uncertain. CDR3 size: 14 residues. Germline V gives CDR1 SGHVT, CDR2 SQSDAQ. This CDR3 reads CATSLGRDTDTQYF. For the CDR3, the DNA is TGTGCCACCAGCTTAGGACGAGACACAGATACGCAGTATTTT.

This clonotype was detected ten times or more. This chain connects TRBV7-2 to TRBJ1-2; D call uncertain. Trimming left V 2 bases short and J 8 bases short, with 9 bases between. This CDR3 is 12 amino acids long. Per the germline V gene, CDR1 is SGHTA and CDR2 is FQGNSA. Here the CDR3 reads CASSLRLGGYTF. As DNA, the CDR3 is TGTGCCAGCAGCTTAAGGTTGGGAGGCTACACCTTC. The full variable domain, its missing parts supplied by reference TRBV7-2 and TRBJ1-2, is GAGVSQSPSNKVTEKGKDVELRCDPISGHTALYWYRQSLGQGLEFLIYFQGNSAPDKSGLPSDRFSAERTGGSVSTLTIQRTQQEDSAVYLCASSLRLGGYTFGSGTRLTVV.

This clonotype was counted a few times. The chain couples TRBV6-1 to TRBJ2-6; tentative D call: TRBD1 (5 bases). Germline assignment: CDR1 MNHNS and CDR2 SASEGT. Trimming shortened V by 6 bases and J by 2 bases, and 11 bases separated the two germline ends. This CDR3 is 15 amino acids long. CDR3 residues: CASSPSRAGANVLTF. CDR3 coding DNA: TGTGCCAGCAGCCCCTCCAGGGCTGGGGCCAACGTCCTGACTTTC.

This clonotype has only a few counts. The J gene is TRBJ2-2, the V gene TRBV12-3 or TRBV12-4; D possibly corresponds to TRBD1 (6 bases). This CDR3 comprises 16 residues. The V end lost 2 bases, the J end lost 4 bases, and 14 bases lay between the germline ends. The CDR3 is CASSLTRGEFTGELFF. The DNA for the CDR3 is TGTGCCAGCAGTTTAACCAGGGGCGAATTCACCGGGGAGCTGTTTTTT.

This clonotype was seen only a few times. CDR3 sequence reads: CATATGPRPYGYTF. CDR3 DNA sequence: TGTGCCACCGCGACGGGTCCCAGACCTTATGGCTACACCTTC. V is TRBV6-1 and J is TRBJ1-2; D is undetermined. The CDR3 length is 14 residues. Germline V gene lookup returns CDR1 MNHNS and CDR2 SASEGT. V gave up 10 bases and J gave up 5 bases, with 20 bases separating them.

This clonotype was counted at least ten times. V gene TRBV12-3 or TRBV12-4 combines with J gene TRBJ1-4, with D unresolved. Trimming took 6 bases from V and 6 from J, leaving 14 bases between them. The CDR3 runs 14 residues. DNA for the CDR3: TGTGCCAGCAGCCCTGGAATTTGGGATGAAAAACTGTTTTTT. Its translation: CASSPGIWDEKLFF.

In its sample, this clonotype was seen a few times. The CDR3 sequence is CASRNLGGTDTQYF. In DNA, the CDR3 is TGTGCCAGCCGCAACTTGGGTGGCACAGATACGCAGTATTTT. This chain connects TRBV19 to TRBJ2-3; D unresolved. Germline V lookup: CDR1 LNHDA, CDR2 SQIVND (reference sequence). The CDR3 totals 14 residues. V was cut by 9 bases and J by 1 base, with 14 bases left in between.

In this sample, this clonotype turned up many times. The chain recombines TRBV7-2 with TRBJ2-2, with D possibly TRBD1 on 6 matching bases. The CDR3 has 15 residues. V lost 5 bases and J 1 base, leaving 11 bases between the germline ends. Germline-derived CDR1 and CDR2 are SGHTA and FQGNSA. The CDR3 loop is CASSRSTGNTGELFF. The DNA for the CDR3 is TGTGCCAGCAGCCGGTCGACAGGGAACACCGGGGAGCTGTTTTTT.

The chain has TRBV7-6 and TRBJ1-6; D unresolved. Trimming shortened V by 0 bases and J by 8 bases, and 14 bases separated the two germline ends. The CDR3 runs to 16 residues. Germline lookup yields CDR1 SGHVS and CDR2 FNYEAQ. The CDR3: CASSLAGGSTHSPLHF. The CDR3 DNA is TGTGCCAGCAGCTTAGCGGGAGGGTCCACGCATTCACCCCTCCACTTT.

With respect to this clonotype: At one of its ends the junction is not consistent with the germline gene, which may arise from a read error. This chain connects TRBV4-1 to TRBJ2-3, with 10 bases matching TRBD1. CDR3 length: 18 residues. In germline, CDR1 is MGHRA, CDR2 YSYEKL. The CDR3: CASCQDSPGQGVADTQYF. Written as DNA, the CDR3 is TGCGCCAGCTGCCAAGATAGCCCCGGACAGGGGGTAGCAGATACGCAGTATTTT.